Below, 24 T cell receptor beta chains from the same sample are listed, as sequenced in a study of blood T cell repertoires in COVID-19. Profiled with immunoSEQ multiplex PCR; TCRdb holds only in-frame clones, not every one. The sample has 110,000 or so clones, roughly 85% seen once. Sequenced material: peripheral blood. These TCRs come from a human donor in a cohort sampled during active COVID-19.

The rearrangement links TRBV3-1 (or the pseudogene TRBV3-2) to TRBJ1-2; D is unclear. With 0 bases removed from V and 4 bases from J, the gap between germline ends came to 21 bases. Germline-derived CDR1 and CDR2 are LGHDT and YNNKEL (reference sequence). This CDR3 comprises 18 residues. The CDR3 DNA is TGTGCCAGCAGCCAAGAGGCGGCAGTATCTTATGGTAGCTATGGCTACACCTTC. Its translation is CASSQEAAVSYGSYGYTF.

This clone was found a few times. This chain links TRBV7-9 with TRBJ1-5; possible D gene TRBD1, 6 bases. The V end lost 1 base, the J end lost 11 bases, and 6 bases lay between the germline ends. The CDR3 is 11 amino acids. Germline CDR1 is SEHNR and CDR2 is FQNEAQ (reference sequence). This CDR3 is CASSLGQAQHF. The CDR3 region has the DNA TGTGCCAGCAGCTTAGGACAGGCCCAGCATTTT.

The chain employs TRBV5-1 and TRBJ2-2; 8 bases line up with TRBD2. This CDR3 is 14 amino acids long. V was pared by 5 bases and J by 6 bases, with 6 bases of the junction left unmatched. CDR1 is SGHRS and CDR2 is YFSETQ in the germline V gene. CDR3 sequence reads: CASSVGSGAGELFF. Here the CDR3 DNA reads TGCGCCAGCAGTGTGGGTAGCGGGGCCGGGGAGCTGTTTTTT. Based on the CDR3 plus reference TRBV5-1 and TRBJ2-2, the full variable domain is KAGVTQTPRYLIKTRGQQVTLSCSPISGHRSVSWYQQTPGQGLQFLFEYFSETQRNKGNFPGRFSGRQFSNSRSEMNVSTLELGDSALYLCASSVGSGAGELFFGEGSRLTVL.

The chain recombines TRBV30 with TRBJ1-6, with 7 bases aligning to TRBD1. The junction had 4 bases not matched to a gene; V was cut back by 5 bases and J by 6 bases. The CDR3 runs to 13 residues. Germline CDR1 and CDR2: GTSNPN and SVGIG (reference sequence). The CDR3 DNA follows: TGTGCCTGGGATGACAGGGTTAATTCACCCCTCCACTTT. Translated, it gives CAWDDRVNSPLHF.

Here the CDR3 DNA reads TGTGCCAGCAGCCAACAGGGGCCGAGCTCCTACAATGAGCAGTTCTTC. Translation gives CASSQQGPSSYNEQFF. The V gene is TRBV3-1 (or the pseudogene TRBV3-2), the J gene TRBJ2-1; D is possibly TRBD1 (6 bases). Germline-derived CDR1 and CDR2 are LGHDT and YNNKEL (reference sequence). Trimming removed 2 bases at V and 0 bases at J, with 11 bases between. CDR3 length: 16 amino acids.

This chain links TRBV15 with TRBJ2-3; 9 nucleotides agree with TRBD2. CDR3 length: 18 amino acids. Trimming cost V 0 bases and J 0 bases; bases outside gene matches: 7. CDR1 is LNHNV and CDR2 is YYDKDF in the germline V gene (reference sequence). CDR3 sequence (DNA): TGTGCCACCAGCAGAGAGGGCGGGGGGGGAACTAGCACAGATACGCAGTATTTT. It specifies CATSREGGGGTSTDTQYF.

The gene calls are TRBV9 and TRBJ1-6; 11 nucleotides align to TRBD1. Per germline, CDR1 SGDLS and CDR2 YYNGEE. J was trimmed by 8 bases and V by 4 bases; bases with no gene match: 11. CDR3 size: 17 residues. This CDR3 is CASSPGTGGIYDSPLHF. CDR3 DNA: TGTGCCAGCAGCCCCGGGACAGGGGGGATATACGATTCACCCCTCCACTTT.

This clone was recorded a few times. This sample includes further DNA sequences coding for the same CDR3. The CDR3 protein is CASSSTGNTEAFF. The CDR3 bases are TGCGCCAGCAGCAGTACAGGGAACACTGAAGCTTTCTTT. This chain links TRBV5-1 with TRBJ1-1; possible D gene TRBD1, 5 bases. Germline CDR1 SGHRS, CDR2 YFSETQ. The CDR3 extends over 13 amino acids. Trimming cost V 4 bases and J 1 base, with 8 bases left between them.

The gene calls are TRBV13 and TRBJ1-1, with D uncertain. CDR1 PRHDT and CDR2 FYEKMQ come from the germline V gene (reference sequence). The CDR3 totals 15 residues. Trimming left V 5 bases short and J 0 bases short, with 13 bases between. CDR3 sequence: CASSPGGALNTEAFF. For the CDR3, the DNA is TGTGCCAGCAGCCCCGGCGGAGCCTTGAACACTGAAGCTTTCTTT.

The chain has TRBV5-6 and TRBJ1-2, with 7 bases that match TRBD1. The CDR3 loop spans 15 amino acids. V trimming: 1 base; J trimming: 3 bases; junction bases outside the gene matches: 6. Looked up from germline, CDR1 is SGHDT and CDR2 is YYEEEE. For the CDR3, the DNA is TGTGCCAGCAGCTTGCCGGGACAGCCAGACTATGGCTACACCTTC. Amino acids: CASSLPGQPDYGYTF.

The rearrangement links TRBV11-3 to TRBJ2-3; maybe TRBD1 (6 bases). Per the germline V gene, CDR1 is SGHNT and CDR2 is YENEEA. There are 15 residues in the CDR3. Trimming removed 1 base from V and 4 bases from J, with 12 bases in between. CDR3 DNA: TGTGCCAGCAGCTTAGGGGGGCGAAGCTCAGATACGCAGTATTTT. It translates to CASSLGGRSSDTQYF.

This clone was observed a single time. The rearrangement uses TRBV10-3 and TRBJ1-5; D perhaps matches TRBD1 (5 bases). Trimming removed 3 bases at V and 1 base at J, with 19 bases between. CDR1 ENHRY and CDR2 SYGVKD come from the germline V gene. This CDR3 is built from 18 residues. The CDR3 DNA is TGTGCCATCAGTGACCCTCGGGAACGGGGGTCCAGCAATCAGCCCCAGCATTTT. It encodes CAISDPRERGSSNQPQHF.

The chain carries TRBV7-2 and TRBJ2-1; 9 nucleotides align to TRBD2. V dropped 0 bases and J dropped 2; count of bases not matched to a gene: 8. CDR1 is SGHTA and CDR2 is FQGNSA in the germline V gene. This CDR3 is built from 18 residues. The CDR3 here is CASSLARGGGATYNEQFF. CDR3 bases: TGTGCCAGCAGCTTAGCGCGGGGCGGGGGGGCCACCTACAATGAGCAGTTCTTC.

This rearrangement joins TRBV11-2 to TRBJ2-1; 8 nucleotides match TRBD2. This CDR3 is built from 12 residues. Germline CDR1 reads SGHAT; CDR2 reads FQNNGV. The V segment lost 5 bases and the J segment 9 bases; nucleotides outside the gene matches: 3. The CDR3 is CASSISGVEQFF. The CDR3 DNA follows: TGTGCCAGCAGCATTAGCGGGGTTGAGCAGTTCTTC.

The V and J genes are TRBV5-1 and TRBJ2-1; possibly TRBD1 for D (5 bases). The CDR3 is 13 residues long. CDR1 and CDR2 (germline): SGHRS, YFSETQ. The ends were cut back, 4 bases at V and 4 bases at J, with 9 bases in the middle. The CDR3 here is CASSIGVYNEQFF. In DNA form, the CDR3 reads TGCGCCAGCAGCATAGGGGTGTACAATGAGCAGTTCTTC.

This rearrangement joins TRBV6-4 to TRBJ1-4, with 7 positions matching TRBD1. CDR1 MRHNA and CDR2 SNTAGT come from the germline V gene. The CDR3 consists of 17 residues. After removal of 2 bases from V and 0 bases from J, the junction contained 6 bases not matched to a gene. CDR3 protein: CASSDNRGPTTNEKLFF. The CDR3, as DNA: TGTGCCAGCAGTGACAACAGGGGACCAACAACTAATGAAAAACTGTTTTTT.

The chain couples TRBV6-2 or TRBV6-3 to TRBJ1-1; no firm D call. This CDR3 comprises 14 residues. Looked up from germline, CDR1 is MNHEY and CDR2 is SVGEGT. V gave up 0 bases and J gave up 6 bases, with 11 bases separating them. This chain's CDR3 is CASSYSSLAAEAFF. The CDR3 DNA is TGTGCCAGCAGTTACTCCAGTTTGGCCGCTGAAGCTTTCTTT.

The rearrangement links TRBV28 to TRBJ1-3; TRBD1 is a possible D gene (5 bases). Germline V lookup: CDR1 MDHEN, CDR2 SYDVKM. Trimming took 2 bases from V and 0 from J, leaving 11 bases between them. The CDR3 consists of 16 residues. The DNA for the CDR3 is TGTGCCAGCAGTTTAATTGGGGGAGGCTCTGGAAACACCATATATTTT. Translation: CASSLIGGGSGNTIYF.

The J gene is TRBJ1-1, the V gene TRBV5-1; D might be TRBD1 (6 bases). Per germline, CDR1 SGHRS and CDR2 YFSETQ. This CDR3 comprises 14 residues. Trimming left V 0 bases short and J 7 bases short, with 13 bases between. DNA of the CDR3: TGCGCCAGCAGCTTGGGGGACACCCTTTATGAAGCTTTCTTT. Amino acid sequence: CASSLGDTLYEAFF.

V usage is TRBV2 and J usage is TRBJ2-1, with D possibly TRBD2 on 7 matching bases. Trimming shortened V by 8 bases and J by 6 bases, and 17 bases separated the two germline ends. CDR3 length: 14 residues. Germline V gene lookup returns CDR1 SNHLY and CDR2 FYNNEI. In DNA, the CDR3 is TGTGCCAGCCGTGCTCGGGGGGCAGGCAATGAGCAGTTCTTC. Residues: CASRARGAGNEQFF.

The chain is built from TRBV11-3 and TRBJ1-2; D gene uncertain. Trimming cost V 0 bases and J 4 bases, with 12 bases left between them. The CDR3 is 15 amino acids. From germline, CDR1 is SGHNT and CDR2 YENEEA. The CDR3 loop is CASSLEVRVLYGYTF. In nucleotides, the CDR3 is TGTGCCAGCAGCTTAGAAGTTCGGGTTCTCTATGGCTACACCTTC.

This clone was seen more than once but under ten times. The gene calls are TRBV6-6 and TRBJ2-3; TRBD2 matches at 12 bases. The V segment lost 5 bases and the J segment 6 bases; nucleotides outside the gene matches: 6. Germline V lookup: CDR1 MNHNY, CDR2 SVGAGI (reference sequence). The CDR3 has 15 residues. CDR3 amino acids: CASSGPGLAGDTQYF. The DNA of the CDR3 is TGTGCCAGCAGTGGGCCGGGACTAGCGGGCGATACGCAGTATTTT.

V usage is TRBV7-2 and J usage is TRBJ2-3; TRBD2 matches at 14 bases. The J segment lost 4 bases and the V segment lost 5 bases, leaving 11 bases of the junction unmatched. Germline V lookup: CDR1 SGHTA, CDR2 FQGNSA. The CDR3 extends over 18 amino acids. The CDR3: CASSRGLAGVVVADTQYF. CDR3 bases: TGTGCCAGCAGCCGGGGACTAGCGGGGGTGGTTGTGGCAGATACGCAGTATTTT.

The V gene is TRBV6-6, the J gene TRBJ1-2; the D gene is possibly TRBD1 (5 bases). The CDR3 totals 12 residues. The V end lost 7 bases, the J end lost 4 bases, and 10 bases lay between the germline ends. CDR1 and CDR2 from the germline V gene are MNHNY and SVGAGI (reference sequence). CDR3 nucleotide sequence: TGTGCCAGCAACCAGGGTACCTATGGCTACACCTTC. Translated, it gives CASNQGTYGYTF.